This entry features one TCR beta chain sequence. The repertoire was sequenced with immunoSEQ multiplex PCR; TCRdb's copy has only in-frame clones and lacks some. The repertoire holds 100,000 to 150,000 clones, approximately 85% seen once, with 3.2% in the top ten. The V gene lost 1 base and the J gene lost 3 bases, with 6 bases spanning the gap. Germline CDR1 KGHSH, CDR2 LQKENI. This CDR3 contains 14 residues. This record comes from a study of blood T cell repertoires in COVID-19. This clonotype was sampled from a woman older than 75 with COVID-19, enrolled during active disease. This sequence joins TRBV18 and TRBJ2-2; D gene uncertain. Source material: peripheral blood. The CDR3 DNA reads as TGTGCCAGCTCACCACAACACCACACCGGGGAGCTGTTTTTT. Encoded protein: CASSPQHHTGELFF.